This T cell receptor beta chain was retrieved from a study of blood T cells in healthy people across ages (dated by TCRdb to the mid-2010s). Concerning the study at large: Template switching captured roughly one uniquely barcoded TCR beta cDNA molecule per two T cells in model experiments. To track age-related changes in TCR beta repertoire diversity, the study relied on deep sequencing normalized with unique cDNA molecular identifiers. The donors were split into four age groups: young (average roughly 15 years), middle-aged (around 37), aged (approximately 60) and long-lived (about 82). To avoid experimental bias, donors of different ages were randomly spread across the sequencing lanes. Using the same blood draw, the study looked at two additional independent replicas of 1 million unique cDNA reads for two donors, one aged 18 to 30 and the other aged 80 or older.

The donors were a few dozen Caucasian individuals from Russia, aged about 6 to 95 years, who were systemically healthy. Approximately 11 milliliters of peripheral blood were drawn from each donor into EDTA-treated Vacutainer tubes. PBMCs were isolated by Ficoll-Paque density-gradient centrifugation, with at least 6 million obtained per sample. Total RNA, at least 5 micrograms per sample, was extracted from PBMCs with Trizol reagent. For every donor, an aliquot of PBMCs went through flow cytometry to measure the percentages of naive CD45RAhigh/CD27high T cells. What the work shows at the level of the full study, not this receptor alone: Observed TCR beta diversity per million T cells fell roughly linearly with age, and a significant reduction was already apparent by age roughly 40. Conclusive comparison of naive and antigen-experienced compartments was prevented by the profiling of bulk unsorted PBMCs. The long-lived group showed more naive CD4+ T cells, fewer expanded clones and increased TCR diversity than the aged group, suggesting age selection. A strong correlation was found between observed TCR beta diversity and the percentage of naive T cells measured by flow cytometry. Estimates of total diversity based on one million sequenced T cells were considered lower bounds and underestimates. Because the CMV infection status of the donors was unknown, age-related changes in expanded clonotypes may potentially have been confounded.

This clonotype has more than one count but fewer than ten. Its antigen is still unknown. No much larger clonotype is one base removed from it; base qualities were not supplied. Library generation was performed with 5' RACE. For sequencing, an Illumina HiSeq 2500 was employed. A second PCR of roughly 7 to 11 cycles was performed with a sample-barcoded 5' primer and a J-beta primer mix. Each TCR beta cDNA molecule received a unique molecular identifier from a template-switch 5' adaptor carrying 12 random nucleotides. At least 3 million CDR3-containing paired-end reads were obtained from each sample. All of the RNA was converted into first-strand cDNA using the Mint cDNA synthesis kit, with a TRBC-specific oligonucleotide serving as the primer. After uracil-DNA glycosylase treatment, a first 18-cycle PCR used universal primers M1SS and BC2_uni_R on all cDNA. The authors processed their data as follows. Each sample was normalized by randomly selecting 1 million high-quality reads, each carrying a distinct molecular identifier. Instead of being binned into consensus sequences, reads that shared molecular identifiers were thrown out. MiTCR, with a Q25 quality threshold and the strictest error-elimination algorithm, was used for CDR3 identification, clonotype clustering and error correction. A nonparametric unseen species model using Euler transformation provided a lower-bound estimate of total TCR beta diversity. The raw public reads went through TCRdb reprocessing: fastp at Q25, MiXCR clone calling, in-frame beta chains kept. For every CDR3 protein sequence, its rows merge into one entry that carries the most common genes and DNA. TCRdb's processing, not the study's, gives the V and J calls here. This sample comprises about 680,000 distinct CDR3 sequences, roughly 49% of them detected only once. The biggest ten clones account for roughly 30% of the sample.

CDR1 SNHLY and CDR2 FYNNEI were looked up in the germline V gene. The CDR3 measures 18 amino acids from cysteine to phenylalanine. Only the CDR3 region is kept as DNA, spanning 54 bases read in frame from base 1. Here V drops 8 bases and J drops 1 base, and the junction holds 9 bases not matched to any gene. Sequences were obtained from blood. This clonotype originated in an older woman in good health. The chain uses TRBV2 and TRBJ2-4; the junction holds 15 bases that match TRBD2. CDR3 protein: CASAGRTSGRGAKNIQYF. The nucleotide sequence reads as follows: TGTGCCAGCGCGGGCCGGACTAGCGGGAGGGGGGCCAAAAACATTCAGTACTTC.